This TCR beta chain stems from a study of molecular identifiers for immune sequencing clone quantification. Per germline, CDR1 KGHDR and CDR2 SFDVKD. The CDR3 length is 13 residues. TCRdb analysed the PCR reads with MiXCR anew, one entry per CDR3 protein. The sample records 250,000 to 400,000 distinct CDR3 sequences, over 20% being singletons. About this clonotype itself: One junction end disagrees with the germline gene, perhaps due to a read error.

CD8+CD4-CCR7+CD45RA+ cells were sorted as naive CD8 T cells. Sequencing was carried out using naive CD8+ T cells from blood, with Jurkat cell RNA spiked in. Sample subset: FACS-sorted CD8+CD4-CCR7+CD45RA+ naive T cells. The receptor's source is a human donor in good health. Some libraries in this study had Jurkat cell RNA spiked in. The chain joins TRBV24-1 to TRBJ2-1; tentatively, D is TRBD2 (5 bases). CDR3 region: CATSVGLSDEQLF. The DNA for the CDR3 is TGTGCCACCAGTGTAGGGCTTAGCGATGAGCAGTTATTC.